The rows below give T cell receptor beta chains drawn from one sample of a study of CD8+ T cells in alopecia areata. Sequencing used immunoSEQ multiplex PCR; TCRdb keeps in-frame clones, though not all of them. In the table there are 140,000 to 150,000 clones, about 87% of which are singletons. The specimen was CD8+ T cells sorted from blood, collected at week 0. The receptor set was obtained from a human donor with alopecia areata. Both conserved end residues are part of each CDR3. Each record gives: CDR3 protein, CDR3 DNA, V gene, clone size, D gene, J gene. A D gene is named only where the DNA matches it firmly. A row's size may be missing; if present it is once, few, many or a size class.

CASSPPGATGNTEAFF | TGTGCCAGCTCACCACCAGGCGCGACGGGGAACACTGAAGCTTTCTTT | TRBV18 | . | . | TRBJ1-1
CAWGQARNEQFF | TGTGCCTGGGGACAGGCGAGAAATGAGCAGTTCTTC | TRBV30 | once | TRBD1 | TRBJ2-1
CASSLEGDRPQHF | TGCGCCAGCAGCTTGGAAGGGGATCGGCCCCAGCATTTT | TRBV5-1 | . | . | TRBJ1-5
CACSQGAGTEAFF | TGTGCCTGTTCTCAGGGGGCAGGCACTGAAGCTTTCTTT | TRBV30 | . | TRBD1 | TRBJ1-1
CASSQGLGVSGELFF | TGCGCCAGCAGCCAAGGGTTGGGGGTCTCCGGGGAGCTGTTTTTT | TRBV4-1 | . | . | TRBJ2-2
CASSLPGYEQYF | TGTGCCAGCAGTTTACCCGGCTACGAGCAGTACTTC | TRBV27 | . | . | TRBJ2-7
CSVANSGGSDTQYF | TGCAGCGTCGCGAATAGCGGGGGGTCAGATACGCAGTATTTT | TRBV29-1 | few | TRBD2 | TRBJ2-3
CASSMSAGGDLRETQYF | TGTGCCAGTAGTATGTCGGCAGGGGGAGACCTCAGGGAGACCCAGTACTTC | TRBV19 | . | TRBD1 | TRBJ2-5
CASSLGQGVGYEQYF | TGTGCCAGCAGCCTGGGACAGGGGGTTGGGTACGAGCAGTACTTC | TRBV7-9 | once | TRBD1 | TRBJ2-7
CASSLVANSPLHF | TGCGCCAGCAGCTTGGTCGCGAATTCACCCCTCCACTTT | TRBV5-1 | once | . | TRBJ1-6
CASSGGYYGYTF | TGCGCCAGCAGCGGAGGTTACTATGGCTACACCTTC | TRBV5-1 | . | . | TRBJ1-2
CASSGPRGQFF | TGTGCCAGCAGTGGACCTAGAGGGCAGTTCTTC | TRBV27 | once | . | TRBJ2-1
CASSHPGLVFNEQFF | TGCGCCAGCAGCCACCCCGGACTAGTTTTCAATGAGCAGTTCTTC | TRBV5-1 | . | TRBD2 | TRBJ2-1
CASSEGIDINEQFF | TGTGCCAGCAGTGAAGGAATAGATATTAATGAGCAGTTCTTC | TRBV6-4 | few | . | TRBJ2-1
CASSPLPVGGGSGELFF | TGTGCCAGCAGTCCCCTACCCGTTGGGGGCGGGAGTGGGGAGCTGTTTTTT | TRBV27 | . | . | TRBJ2-2
CASRPTGGNEQFF | TGTGCCAGCAGACCTACAGGGGGCAATGAGCAGTTCTTC | TRBV28 | few | TRBD1 | TRBJ2-1
CASSVGGGDFGYTF | TGTGCCAGCAGCGTAGGTGGGGGAGACTTTGGCTACACCTTC | TRBV9 | . | . | TRBJ1-2
CASSLVGQVSSYNEQFF | TGTGCCAGCAGCTTGGTAGGGCAGGTGAGCTCCTACAATGAGCAGTTCTTC | TRBV5-6 | . | . | TRBJ2-1
CASSALGQHNEQFF | TGTGCCAGCTCCGCCCTAGGACAGCACAATGAGCAGTTCTTC | TRBV27 | few | . | TRBJ2-1
CASSLDRAGPYNEQFF | TGTGCCAGCAGCTTAGATCGGGCGGGACCTTACAATGAGCAGTTCTTC | TRBV11-3 | . | . | TRBJ2-1
CASMVSGSLTEAFF | TGTGCCAGCATGGTTTCGGGATCCCTCACTGAAGCTTTCTTT | TRBV27 | . | . | TRBJ1-1
CAWSVSPGPYEQYF | TGTGCCTGGAGTGTATCCCCAGGCCCCTACGAGCAGTACTTC | TRBV30 | . | . | TRBJ2-7
CASAHGRGYTF | TGTGCCAGCGCACACGGGCGGGGCTACACCTTC | TRBV19 | . | . | TRBJ1-2
CASSPSEEAFF | TGTGCCAGCAGCCCCAGTGAGGAAGCTTTCTTT | TRBV6-6 | . | . | TRBJ1-1
CASSQVRANPYEDNEQFF | TGCGCCAGCAGCCAAGTAAGGGCTAACCCGTACGAGGACAATGAGCAGTTCTTC | TRBV4-1 | . | . | TRBJ2-1
CSVEGPGTAGELFF | TGCAGCGTTGAAGGGCCGGGGACGGCCGGGGAGCTGTTTTTT | TRBV29-1 | . | . | TRBJ2-2
CASSSPGHQTYTF | TGTGCCAGCAGTTCCCCGGGTCACCAGACCTACACCTTC | TRBV6-5 | . | . | TRBJ1-2
CSVEEVPGEANGYTF | TGCAGCGTTGAAGAGGTTCCCGGGGAAGCGAATGGCTACACCTTC | TRBV29-1 | . | . | TRBJ1-2
CASSLSHDEKLFF | TGTGCCAGCAGCCTCAGCCACGACGAAAAACTGTTTTTT | TRBV5-4 | . | . | TRBJ1-4
CAWSGVSGETLYNEQFF | TGTGCCTGGAGTGGTGTATCGGGAGAAACCCTTTACAATGAGCAGTTCTTC | TRBV30 | . | . | TRBJ2-1
CASSPLRVANYGYTF | TGTGCCAGCAGCCCCTTGAGGGTAGCTAACTATGGCTACACCTTC | TRBV6-6 | . | . | TRBJ1-2
CASSLGGRAGRKQFF | TGTGCCAGCAGTTTAGGGGGGCGGGCGGGAAGGAAGCAGTTCTTC | TRBV27 | . | . | TRBJ2-1
CASSVDGTSGAKNIQYF | TGTGCCAGCAGCGTAGACGGGACTAGCGGAGCCAAAAACATTCAGTACTTC | TRBV9 | once | TRBD2 | TRBJ2-4
CSVVQGGIGTYNTEAFF | TGCAGCGTTGTCCAGGGGGGGATCGGAACCTACAACACTGAAGCTTTCTTT | TRBV29-1 | . | TRBD1 | TRBJ1-1
CASSEWTGNEQYF | TGTGCCAGCAGTGAGTGGACAGGGAATGAGCAGTACTTC | TRBV2 | . | TRBD1 | TRBJ2-7
CASSEVGDTDEQYF | TGCGCCAGCAGTGAGGTGGGGGACACGGACGAGCAGTACTTC | TRBV10-2 | . | . | TRBJ2-7
CASSAPSGAISSYEQYF | TGTGCCAGCAGTGCACCTTCAGGGGCCATTTCTTCATACGAGCAGTACTTC | TRBV2 | . | . | TRBJ2-7
CASIQGRGYEQYF | TGTGCCAGCATACAGGGACGTGGCTACGAGCAGTACTTC | TRBV6-1 | once | . | TRBJ2-7
CAWSFTGMGEAFF | TGTGCCTGGAGTTTCACAGGGATGGGTGAAGCTTTCTTT | TRBV30 | . | . | TRBJ1-1
CASSFTDRGFETQYF | TGTGCCAGCAGCTTTACGGACAGGGGGTTTGAGACCCAGTACTTC | TRBV7-2 | . | TRBD1 | TRBJ2-5
CSGLRTGDGTGELFF | TGCAGCGGACTCAGGACAGGTGACGGCACCGGGGAGCTGTTTTTT | TRBV29-1 | few | TRBD1 | TRBJ2-2